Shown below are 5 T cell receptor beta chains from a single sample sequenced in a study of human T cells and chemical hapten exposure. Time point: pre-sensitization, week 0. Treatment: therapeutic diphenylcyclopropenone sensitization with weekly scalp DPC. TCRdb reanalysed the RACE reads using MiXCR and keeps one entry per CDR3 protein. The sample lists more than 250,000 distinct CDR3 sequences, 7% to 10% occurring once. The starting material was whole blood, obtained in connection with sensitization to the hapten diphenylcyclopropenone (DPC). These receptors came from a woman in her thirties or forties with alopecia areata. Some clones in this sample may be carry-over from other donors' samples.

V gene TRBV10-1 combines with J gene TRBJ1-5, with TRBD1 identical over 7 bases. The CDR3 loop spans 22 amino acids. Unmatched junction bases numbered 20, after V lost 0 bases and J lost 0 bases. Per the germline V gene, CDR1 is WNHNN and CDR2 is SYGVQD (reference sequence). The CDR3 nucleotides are TGCGCCAGCAGTGAGTCCGACAATGTAAGACAGGGCCCTTGCTATAGCAATCAGCCCCAGCATTTT. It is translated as CASSESDNVRQGPCYSNQPQHF.

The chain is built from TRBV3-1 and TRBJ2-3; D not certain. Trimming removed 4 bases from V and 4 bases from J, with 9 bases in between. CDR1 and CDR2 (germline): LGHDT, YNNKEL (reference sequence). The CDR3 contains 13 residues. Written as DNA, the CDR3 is TGTGCCAGCAGCCCCAGAGCACCAGATACGCAGTATTTT. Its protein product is CASSPRAPDTQYF.

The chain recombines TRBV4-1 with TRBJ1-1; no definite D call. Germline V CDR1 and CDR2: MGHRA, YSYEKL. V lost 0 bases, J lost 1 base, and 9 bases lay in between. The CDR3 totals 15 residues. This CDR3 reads CASSQEWQWNTEAFF. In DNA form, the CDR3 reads TGCGCCAGCAGCCAAGAATGGCAGTGGAACACTGAAGCTTTCTTT.

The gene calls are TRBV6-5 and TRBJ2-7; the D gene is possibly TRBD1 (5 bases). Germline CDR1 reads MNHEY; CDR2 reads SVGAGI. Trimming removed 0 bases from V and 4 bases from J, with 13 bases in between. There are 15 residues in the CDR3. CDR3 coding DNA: TGTGCCAGCAGTTACTCGACAAGTCCAGGGTACGAGCAGTACTTC. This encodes CASSYSTSPGYEQYF.

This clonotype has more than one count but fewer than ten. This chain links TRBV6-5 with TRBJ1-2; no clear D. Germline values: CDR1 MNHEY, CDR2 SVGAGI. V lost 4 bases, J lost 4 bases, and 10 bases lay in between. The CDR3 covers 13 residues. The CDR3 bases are TGTGCCAGCAGTTCGCAGCGGCTCTATGGCTACACCTTC. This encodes CASSSQRLYGYTF.